This T cell receptor beta chain was sequenced in a study of PD-1 blockade in classical Hodgkin lymphoma. Overall study: Patients in the cohort were put on intravenous nivolumab, 3 mg/kg every 2 weeks.

The germline V gene has CDR1 SQVTM and CDR2 ANQGSEA. The CDR3 sequence is 17 residues long. Trimming took off 3 bases at V and 7 bases at J, with 24 bases between the two ends. Every one of the patients relapsed after autologous stem cell transplantation (brentuximab vedotin exposure was variable). Produced via immunoSEQ multiplex PCR; TCRdb's table is partial and in-frame only. Of roughly 40,000 clones in the sample, over 55% were seen once. The chain carries TRBV29-1 and TRBJ1-4, with D perhaps TRBD1 (5 bases). The sequenced sample was peripheral blood mononuclear cells (PBMCs), obtained at baseline. The receptor comes from a human donor with classical Hodgkin lymphoma. This CDR3 reads CSVERGGFRGSGEKLFF. In nucleotides, the CDR3 is TGCAGCGTTGAGAGGGGTGGTTTTCGAGGGAGCGGTGAAAAACTGTTTTTT.